A single sample gave rise to the 8 T cell receptor beta chains below, sequenced in a study of technical replicates of blood from several donors. Produced via immunoSEQ multiplex PCR; TCRdb's table is partial and in-frame only. The sample yields about 16,000 clones, around nine tenths seen once. Sample: PBMCs. The receptors were gathered from a human donor in good health.

This chain links TRBV30 with TRBJ1-1; 10 bases match TRBD1. In germline, CDR1 is GTSNPN, CDR2 SVGIG (reference sequence). The CDR3 runs to 13 residues. Germline trimming cut 7 bases from V and 5 bases from J; bases unmatched to any gene: 7. CDR3 coding DNA: TGTGCCTCCCTGGACAGGGGGTCTACTGAAGCTTTCTTT. It specifies CASLDRGSTEAFF.

The chain is built from TRBV13 and TRBJ1-5, with 9 positions matching TRBD1. V was pared by 4 bases and J by 4 bases, with 2 bases of the junction left unmatched. The CDR3 runs to 14 residues. CDR1 is PRHDT and CDR2 is FYEKMQ in the germline V gene (reference sequence). The CDR3 here is CASSSGTGNQPQHF. The CDR3 nucleotides are TGTGCCAGCAGCTCCGGGACAGGGAATCAGCCCCAGCATTTT. The complete variable domain, with remaining parts taken from reference TRBV13 and TRBJ1-5, reads AAGVIQSPRHLIKEKRETATLKCYPIPRHDTVYWYQQGPGQDPQFLISFYEKMQSDKGSIPDRFSAQQFSDYHSELNMSSLELGDSALYFCASSSGTGNQPQHFGDGTRLSIL.

V gene TRBV19 combines with J gene TRBJ2-7, with TRBD2 identical over 10 bases. The CDR3 consists of 14 residues. Germline assignment: CDR1 LNHDA and CDR2 SQIVND (reference sequence). V lost 2 bases to trimming and J lost 4 bases; unmatched junction nucleotides: 2. As DNA, the CDR3 is TGTGCCAGTAGTATAACTAGCGGGACGTACGAGCAGTACTTC. The encoded protein is CASSITSGTYEQYF.

This clone was detected only a few times. V and J are TRBV6-4 and TRBJ2-3; TRBD2 is a possible D gene (5 bases). The V and J ends lost 3 bases and 1 base respectively, with 11 bases between them. CDR3 length: 15 residues. CDR1 MRHNA and CDR2 SNTAGT come from the germline V gene. This chain's CDR3 is CASSEIAGRTDTQYF. The DNA for the CDR3 is TGTGCCAGCAGTGAGATCGCGGGTCGCACAGATACGCAGTATTTT.

This chain joins TRBV19 and TRBJ2-7; D may be TRBD2 (6 bases). CDR1 and CDR2 from the germline V gene are LNHDA and SQIVND (reference sequence). This CDR3 region has 15 residues. Trimming removed 4 bases from V and 2 bases from J, with 15 bases in between. The CDR3 DNA reads as TGTGCCAGTAGTAAGTTAGCGGATGAAGCCTACGAGCAGTACTTC. Translated, it gives CASSKLADEAYEQYF.

V and J are TRBV5-6 and TRBJ1-2; D uncertain. CDR1 is SGHDT, CDR2 YYEEEE, per germline. With 4 bases removed from V and 5 bases from J, the gap between germline ends came to 21 bases. CDR3 length: 16 residues. CDR3 region: CASSPGWFELRYGYTF. The CDR3 bases are TGTGCCAGCAGCCCAGGATGGTTCGAGTTAAGATATGGCTACACCTTC.

This clone was seen a handful of times. This chain links TRBV6-5 with TRBJ1-1; a possible D gene is TRBD1 (5 bases). The CDR3 runs to 14 residues. Per germline, CDR1 MNHEY and CDR2 SVGAGI. V was cut by 0 bases and J by 4 bases, with 9 bases left in between. CDR3 DNA: TGTGCCAGCAGTTACTCACAGGCTAGCACTGAAGCTTTCTTT. It translates to CASSYSQASTEAFF.

The genes are TRBV25-1 and TRBJ2-2; D possibly corresponds to TRBD1 (6 bases). This CDR3 region has 14 residues. Germline-derived CDR1 and CDR2 are MGHDK and SYGVNS. V was shortened by 5 bases and J by 3 bases, with 10 bases between the two germline ends. DNA of the CDR3: TGTGCCAGCAGTCGAAACAGGGACACCGGGGAGCTGTTTTTT. Its translation: CASSRNRDTGELFF.